These 21 T cell receptor beta chains were sequenced from one sample in a study of blood T cell repertoires in COVID-19. Assay used: immunoSEQ multiplex PCR; TCRdb lists only in-frame clones, some missing. The sample has about 140,000 clones; 77% are singletons. The sample comprised peripheral blood. All receptors derive from a woman in her forties or fifties with active or convalescent COVID-19.

This sequence joins TRBV5-6 and TRBJ1-2, with D unclear. In germline, CDR1 is SGHDT, CDR2 YYEEEE. V was cut by 5 bases and J by 4 bases, with 15 bases left in between. The CDR3 spans 14 residues. The chain's CDR3 is CASSYSNGLYGYTF. CDR3 DNA sequence: TGTGCCAGCAGTTACTCCAATGGTCTCTATGGCTACACCTTC.

The J gene is TRBJ2-2, the V gene TRBV18, with D hard to call. Trimming took off 6 bases at V and 0 bases at J, with 14 bases between the two ends. This CDR3 has 16 residues. CDR1 is KGHSH, CDR2 LQKENI, per germline. The CDR3 bases are TGTGCCAGCTCCCCGTTTTGGCAGTCGAACACCGGGGAGCTGTTTTTT. This gives the protein CASSPFWQSNTGELFF.

The chain has TRBV29-1 and TRBJ1-1, with 11 positions matching TRBD1. This CDR3 region has 13 residues. V was clipped by 5 bases and J by 4 bases; unmatched bases: 3. Looked up from germline, CDR1 is SQVTM and CDR2 is ANQGSEA. CDR3 amino acids: CSVWTGGATEAFF. The CDR3 nucleotides read TGCAGCGTTTGGACAGGGGGCGCCACTGAAGCTTTCTTT.

J is TRBJ2-1 and V is TRBV4-3; TRBD2 agrees at 8 bases. The CDR3 has 17 amino acids. Looked up from germline, CDR1 is LGHNA and CDR2 is YSLEER. The trim removed 0 bases at V and 4 bases at J, leaving 8 bases unmatched. CDR3 sequence reads: CASSQDFLAGPYNEQFF. The CDR3 DNA follows: TGCGCCAGCAGCCAAGACTTCCTAGCGGGCCCTTACAATGAGCAGTTCTTC.

The CDR3 coding sequence is TGTGCCAGCAGTGTGGAGGGTGGGGACGCTGAAGCTTTCTTT. Its translation: CASSVEGGDAEAFF. The V gene is TRBV2, the J gene TRBJ1-1, with a possible D match to TRBD1 (5 bases). The CDR3 consists of 14 residues. The germline gives CDR1 SNHLY, CDR2 FYNNEI. The V end was cut by 4 bases, the J end by 6 bases, with 15 bases between.

The rearrangement joins TRBV3-1 (or the pseudogene TRBV3-2) to TRBJ1-1, with D perhaps matching TRBD1 (6 bases). The CDR3 has 13 residues. Trimming took 1 base from V and 6 from J, leaving 9 bases between them. Germline CDR1 LGHDT, CDR2 YNNKEL (reference sequence). The chain's CDR3 is CASSQGGGAEAFF. CDR3 nucleotides: TGTGCCAGCAGCCAAGGCGGGGGCGCTGAAGCTTTCTTT.

The chain carries TRBV5-4 and TRBJ2-6; a weak D match, TRBD1 (5 bases). This CDR3 is 16 amino acids long. With 3 bases removed from V and 2 bases from J, the gap between germline ends came to 12 bases. CDR1 and CDR2 from the germline V gene are SGHNT and YYREEE (reference sequence). Here the CDR3 reads CASSSPHRTGANVLTF. The DNA of the CDR3 is TGTGCCAGCAGCTCGCCTCACAGGACTGGGGCCAACGTCCTGACTTTC.

The count of this clone is one. The gene calls are TRBV7-3 and TRBJ2-3, with 9 bases identical to TRBD2. Germline loops: CDR1 SGHTA, CDR2 FQGTGA. V shed 5 bases, J shed 3 bases, and the junction held 6 bases outside the gene matches. CDR3 length equals 15 residues. This CDR3 reads CASSPGLASTDTQYF. The CDR3 bases are TGTGCCAGCAGCCCAGGACTAGCGAGTACAGATACGCAGTATTTT.

This chain links TRBV27 with TRBJ1-4; 9 bases fit TRBD1. After removal of 1 base from V and 4 bases from J, the junction contained 10 bases not matched to a gene. The CDR3 runs 18 residues. Germline V CDR1 and CDR2: MNHEY, SMNVEV (reference sequence). The CDR3 nucleotides read TGTGCCAGCAGTTTATGGATTGGGACAGGGACCTATAATGAAAAACTGTTTTTT. It is translated as CASSLWIGTGTYNEKLFF.

The sample holds one count of this clone. This chain uses TRBV18 with TRBJ2-7; 8 bases map to TRBD1. Germline CDR1 is KGHSH and CDR2 is LQKENI. V was pared by 0 bases and J by 3 bases, with 1 base of the junction left unmatched. The CDR3 totals 14 residues. The CDR3 spells CASSPPGQGYEQYF. The DNA of the CDR3 is TGTGCCAGCTCACCACCAGGACAGGGCTACGAGCAGTACTTC.

This chain links TRBV2 with TRBJ2-5; the D gene is possibly TRBD1 (6 bases). The germline V gene encodes CDR1 SNHLY and CDR2 FYNNEI. The CDR3 runs 14 residues. Trimming shortened V by 1 base and J by 5 bases, and 11 bases separated the two germline ends. CDR3 residues: CASSEGRGGETQYF. CDR3 bases: TGTGCCAGCAGTGAAGGCAGGGGTGGGGAGACCCAGTACTTC.

This clone has only a few counts. The rearrangement joins TRBV3-1 (or the pseudogene TRBV3-2) to TRBJ2-1; D is possibly TRBD2 (5 bases). CDR1 and CDR2 from the germline V gene are LGHDT and YNNKEL (reference sequence). The CDR3 length is 16 residues. Trimming left V 3 bases short and J 3 bases short, with 15 bases between. This CDR3 is CASSHIPGTYYNEQFF. Written as DNA, the CDR3 is TGTGCCAGCAGCCACATACCGGGAACCTACTACAATGAGCAGTTCTTC.

The J gene is TRBJ2-2, the V gene TRBV11-1, with 7 bases matching TRBD2. Germline CDR1 and CDR2: SGHAT and FQDESV (reference sequence). This CDR3 has 15 amino acids. The junction had 3 bases not matched to a gene; V was cut back by 0 bases and J by 5 bases. The CDR3 nucleotides are TGTGCCAGCAGCTTAGCCGGGGAGGGGACCGGGGAGCTGTTTTTT. It encodes CASSLAGEGTGELFF.

This chain joins TRBV7-2 and TRBJ2-5; the D gene is possibly TRBD1 (5 bases). The germline V gene has CDR1 SGHTA and CDR2 FQGNSA. Trimming shortened V by 2 bases and J by 4 bases, and 11 bases separated the two germline ends. The CDR3 length is 14 residues. CDR3 amino acids: CASSLKGSGETQYF. The DNA for the CDR3 is TGTGCCAGCAGCTTAAAGGGGTCAGGAGAGACCCAGTACTTC.

The CDR3 region has the DNA TGTGCCAGCAGCCTTGCGGGGGGGGCTAAAGAGCAGTTCTTC. Protein: CASSLAGGAKEQFF. V is TRBV3-1 (or the pseudogene TRBV3-2) and J is TRBJ2-1, with 9 bases matching TRBD2. The CDR3 extends over 14 amino acids. The J segment lost 10 bases and the V segment lost 4 bases, leaving 8 bases of the junction unmatched. The germline V gene encodes CDR1 LGHDT and CDR2 YNNKEL (reference sequence).

This chain links TRBV19 with TRBJ2-5; 8 bases map to TRBD1. The junction had 10 bases not matched to a gene; V was cut back by 10 bases and J by 3 bases. The CDR3 is 14 amino acids. Germline V gene data show CDR1 as LNHDA and CDR2 as SQIVND (reference sequence). CDR3 nucleotide sequence: TGTGCCACGAGGGGTACAGGGGGTGAAGAGACCCAGTACTTC. This encodes CATRGTGGEETQYF.

V usage is TRBV3-1 (or the pseudogene TRBV3-2) and J usage is TRBJ1-4; 10 bases fit TRBD1. The V gene end was trimmed by 4 bases and the J gene end by 8 bases; junction bases not matched to a gene: 4. CDR1 is LGHDT and CDR2 is YNNKEL in the germline V gene (reference sequence). The CDR3 has 14 residues. Here the CDR3 DNA reads TGTGCCAGCAGCCGACAGGGGGCGAGGGAAAAACTGTTTTTT. Its protein product is CASSRQGAREKLFF.

The chain has TRBV6-5 and TRBJ2-5, with TRBD1 matching 9 bases. Trimming took 6 bases from V and 3 from J; bases not matched to a gene: 2. Per germline, CDR1 MNHEY and CDR2 SVGAGI. CDR3 length: 13 residues. The CDR3 loop reads CASRWTGEETQYF. CDR3 DNA sequence: TGTGCCAGCAGATGGACAGGGGAAGAGACCCAGTACTTC.

V is TRBV3-1 (or the pseudogene TRBV3-2) and J is TRBJ2-7; weak D call: TRBD1 (6 bases). This CDR3 has 15 amino acids. Germline CDR1 is LGHDT and CDR2 is YNNKEL (reference sequence). V was clipped by 0 bases and J by 0 bases, with 9 bases between them. CDR3: CASSQDRGLSYEQYF. CDR3 coding DNA: TGTGCCAGCAGCCAAGACAGGGGCCTCTCCTACGAGCAGTACTTC.

The chain is built from TRBV28 and TRBJ2-7; TRBD2 aligns across 14 bases. Germline V gene sequence: CDR1 MDHEN, CDR2 SYDVKM. V was pared by 11 bases and J by 4 bases, with 16 bases of the junction left unmatched. The CDR3 is made up of 17 amino acids. CDR3 nucleotides: TGTGCCGCGATAAGCAGAGGGACTAGCGGGAGAGTGTACGAGCAGTACTTC. Its protein product is CAAISRGTSGRVYEQYF.

The chain joins TRBV27 to TRBJ1-1, with D perhaps TRBD1 (6 bases). Germline-derived CDR1 and CDR2 are MNHEY and SMNVEV (reference sequence). The V end lost 2 bases, the J end lost 8 bases, and 18 bases lay between the germline ends. The CDR3 sequence is 15 residues long. Here the CDR3 DNA reads TGTGCCAGCAGTTTAAGGGGGGAGGGTTTAAGGGAAGCTTTCTTT. Residues: CASSLRGEGLREAFF.